The rows below give T cell receptor beta chains drawn from one sample of a study of TIL therapy for anti-PD-1-resistant metastatic lung cancer. Here immunoSEQ multiplex PCR was the method, and the copy in TCRdb shows in-frame clones only, minus some. Here the sample spans 45,000 to 75,000 clones, over 75% being singletons. Sequencing was performed on blood, taken at baseline. The source of these receptors is a person between 25 and 80 years old with non-small cell lung cancer. CDR3s include the opening cysteine and the closing phenylalanine or tryptophan. D genes are given only for firm matches. Size is stated for part of the rows, as once, few or many counts, or as a class when the clone is expanded.

V	J	size	D	CDR3	DNA
TRBV19	TRBJ2-7	NA	TRBD2	CASSSGLGREQYF	TGTGCCAGTAGTAGCGGACTAGGTAGGGAGCAGTACTTC
TRBV6-2/TRBV6-3	TRBJ2-5	NA	NA	CASSSAGVETQYF	TGTGCCAGCAGTTCCGCAGGGGTAGAGACCCAGTACTTC
TRBV24-1	TRBJ1-2	NA	NA	CATSDGGGYTF	TGTGCCACCAGTGATGGAGGCGGCTACACCTTC
TRBV7-2	TRBJ2-1	NA	NA	CASRLAGYSYNEQFF	TGTGCCAGCAGGCTTGCGGGGTACTCCTACAATGAGCAGTTCTTC
TRBV5-1	TRBJ1-5	NA	TRBD1	CASSLGQGAGQPQHF	TGCGCCAGCAGCTTGGGACAGGGGGCAGGTCAGCCCCAGCATTTT
TRBV5-1	TRBJ1-1	NA	NA	CASSSGTETEAFF	TGCGCCAGCAGCTCCGGGACGGAGACTGAAGCTTTCTTT
TRBV10-2	TRBJ2-2	NA	NA	CASRASGANTGELFF	TGCGCCAGCAGGGCAAGCGGAGCGAACACCGGGGAGCTGTTTTTT
TRBV12-3/TRBV12-4	TRBJ1-1	NA	NA	CASSFSSNTEAFF	TGTGCCAGCAGTTTCTCCTCGAACACTGAAGCTTTCTTT
TRBV7-8	TRBJ2-2	NA	TRBD2	CASSSNGLAGLGYTGELFF	TGTGCCAGCAGCTCCAACGGACTAGCGGGTTTGGGGTATACCGGGGAGCTGTTTTTT
TRBV10-1	TRBJ1-6	NA	NA	CASSLGGLNNSPLHF	TGCGCCAGCAGCTTGGGGGGCCTGAATAATTCACCCCTCCACTTT
TRBV6-5	TRBJ1-2	NA	NA	CASRRGPSLSYGYTF	TGTGCCAGCAGAAGGGGACCGTCATTATCCTATGGCTACACCTTC
TRBV7-3	TRBJ2-6	NA	NA	CASSPQVGGANVLTF	TGTGCCAGCAGCCCACAGGTGGGAGGGGCCAACGTCCTGACTTTC
TRBV30	TRBJ2-2	NA	NA	CAWMIGEVGELFF	TGTGCCTGGATGATAGGGGAGGTCGGGGAGCTGTTTTTT
TRBV19	TRBJ2-1	NA	NA	CASSTLNEQFF	TGTGCCAGTAGTACCTTAAATGAGCAGTTCTTC
TRBV28	TRBJ1-2	NA	TRBD1	CASRPGQGVYGYTF	TGTGCCAGCAGACCGGGACAGGGGGTGTACGGCTACACCTTC
TRBV7-2	TRBJ1-5	few	NA	CASSLTVNQPQHF	TGTGCCAGCAGCTTGACAGTGAATCAGCCCCAGCATTTT
TRBV30	TRBJ2-7	few	NA	CAWSVSVRGGGLLSYEQYF	TGTGCCTGGAGTGTATCCGTCCGGGGAGGCGGGCTGCTCTCCTACGAGCAGTACTTC
TRBV10-1	TRBJ2-3	once	NA	CASSGAGSPDTQYF	TGCGCCAGCAGCGGAGCGGGTTCCCCAGATACGCAGTATTTT
TRBV5-5	TRBJ2-4	once	NA	CASSLRESRVAKNIQYF	TGTGCCAGCAGCTTGAGGGAGTCCCGTGTAGCCAAAAACATTCAGTACTTC
TRBV18	TRBJ1-4	NA	NA	CASSPRTLHGTILEKLFF	TGTGCCAGCTCACCAAGGACACTGCATGGTACGATACTTGAAAAACTGTTTTTT
TRBV28	TRBJ1-1	NA	TRBD1	CASSSPRDRERSTEAFF	TGTGCCAGCAGCTCCCCCCGGGACAGGGAGAGGAGCACTGAAGCTTTCTTT
TRBV20-1	TRBJ1-4	NA	TRBD1	CSASRQGGEKLFF	TGCAGTGCTAGTAGACAGGGTGGGGAAAAACTGTTTTTT
TRBV10-2	TRBJ2-3	NA	NA	CASRGLATDTQYF	TGCGCCAGCAGAGGTCTAGCCACAGATACGCAGTATTTT
TRBV7-8	TRBJ2-7	NA	NA	CASSLAGFAYEQYF	TGTGCCAGCAGCTTAGCAGGGTTCGCCTACGAGCAGTACTTC
TRBV6-6	TRBJ1-5	NA	TRBD1	CASIPDRGDNQPQHF	TGTGCCAGCATCCCCGACAGGGGGGACAATCAGCCCCAGCATTTT
TRBV11-3	TRBJ2-1	NA	NA	CASSLDSTGRNEQFF	TGTGCCAGCAGCTTAGATTCAACAGGGCGAAATGAGCAGTTCTTC
TRBV27	TRBJ2-3	NA	TRBD2	CASTPVQGGLADTQYF	TGTGCCAGCACCCCTGTTCAGGGAGGGCTGGCAGATACGCAGTATTTT
TRBV19	TRBJ2-7	few	TRBD1	CASSPRDRGVLYEQYF	TGTGCCAGTAGTCCCCGGGACAGGGGGGTTCTGTACGAGCAGTACTTC
TRBV7-7	TRBJ2-5	NA	NA	CASSLALGVMVETQYF	TGTGCCAGCAGCTTAGCCTTAGGGGTTATGGTAGAGACCCAGTACTTC
TRBV5-5	TRBJ2-3	NA	TRBD1	CASSLQGPRDTQYF	TGTGCCAGCAGCTTACAGGGGCCCAGGGATACGCAGTATTTT
TRBV12-3/TRBV12-4	TRBJ1-2	NA	NA	CASSSTGYGYTF	TGTGCCAGCAGTTCAACGGGGTATGGCTACACCTTC
TRBV13	TRBJ2-7	NA	NA	CASSLRGGYYYEQYF	TGTGCCAGCAGTCTGAGGGGGGGCTACTACTACGAGCAGTACTTC
TRBV5-1	TRBJ2-2	NA	NA	CASSLTGGELFF	TGCGCCAGCAGCTTAACGGGCGGGGAGCTGTTTTTT
TRBV10-3	TRBJ1-1	NA	TRBD1	CAINRERTGGTEAFF	TGTGCCATCAACCGTGAGCGGACAGGGGGAACTGAAGCTTTCTTT
TRBV7-6	TRBJ2-3	NA	NA	CASSLLVSTSTDTQYF	TGTGCCAGCAGCTTATTGGTATCTACTAGCACAGATACGCAGTATTTT
TRBV3-1/TRBV3-2	TRBJ1-2	NA	TRBD1	CASSQRQGSNGYTF	TGTGCCAGCAGCCAAAGACAGGGGAGTAATGGCTACACCTTC
TRBV27	TRBJ2-2	few	TRBD1	CASSPGQGLTGELFF	TGTGCCAGCAGCCCGGGACAGGGACTTACCGGGGAGCTGTTTTTT
TRBV19	TRBJ1-2	NA	NA	CASSPEGGDSGAYGYTF	TGTGCCAGTAGTCCGGAGGGGGGGGATTCGGGAGCCTATGGCTACACCTTC
TRBV11-2	TRBJ1-4	NA	NA	CASSLVGSRGELFF	TGTGCCAGCAGCTTAGTGGGGAGCCGCGGGGAACTGTTTTTT
TRBV5-6	TRBJ2-5	NA	NA	CASTPAAAKETQYF	TGTGCCAGCACCCCCGCCGCCGCGAAAGAGACCCAGTACTTC
TRBV19	TRBJ1-2	NA	TRBD1	CATDRGSGYGYTF	TGTGCCACCGACAGGGGGTCAGGCTATGGCTACACCTTC
TRBV3-1/TRBV3-2	TRBJ2-1	NA	TRBD2	CASTKTSGGEQFF	TGTGCCAGCACCAAAACTAGCGGGGGGGAGCAGTTCTTC
TRBV7-9	TRBJ2-3	NA	TRBD2	CASSRLAGGSTDTQYF	TGTGCCAGCAGCAGACTAGCGGGAGGTAGCACAGATACGCAGTATTTT
TRBV11-2	TRBJ2-7	once	TRBD1	CASSRGTGSFYEQYF	TGTGCCAGCAGTCGGGGGACAGGGAGTTTTTACGAGCAGTACTTC
TRBV19	TRBJ2-1	NA	NA	CASSISDNEQFF	TGTGCCAGTAGTATTTCAGACAATGAGCAGTTCTTC
TRBV3-1/TRBV3-2	TRBJ2-1	NA	TRBD2	CASSQDLDRGGLDEQFF	TGTGCCAGCAGCCAAGATCTGGATCGGGGGGGGTTGGATGAGCAGTTCTTC
TRBV5-1	TRBJ1-1	few	NA	CASSSQTGANTEAFF	TGCGCCAGCAGCTCCCAGACAGGCGCGAACACTGAAGCTTTCTTT
TRBV5-1	TRBJ2-1	NA	NA	CASSPGDGSYNEQFF	TGCGCCAGCAGCCCCGGGGACGGTTCCTACAATGAGCAGTTCTTC
TRBV5-4	TRBJ1-2	NA	TRBD1	CASSLQGIRGYTF	TGTGCCAGCAGCTTACAGGGGATTCGTGGCTACACCTTC
TRBV12-5	TRBJ1-2	NA	TRBD1	CASVSTGGDYGYTF	TGTGCTTCCGTATCGACAGGGGGCGACTATGGCTACACCTTC
TRBV6-5	TRBJ1-1	NA	NA	CASSYHRRTNTEAFF	TGTGCCAGCAGTTATCACAGGAGGACAAACACTGAAGCTTTCTTT
TRBV7-3	TRBJ2-1	NA	NA	CASSLDGRLGLGEQFF	TGTGCCAGCAGCTTAGATGGTCGGCTAGGGCTCGGTGAGCAGTTCTTC
TRBV19	TRBJ2-7	NA	NA	CASSIVHKYEQYF	TGTGCCAGTAGTATCGTGCACAAGTACGAGCAGTACTTC
TRBV28	TRBJ2-3	NA	NA	CASINGGIDDTQYF	TGTGCCAGCATCAACGGAGGGATTGATGATACGCAGTATTTT
TRBV2	TRBJ1-2	NA	NA	CASSQQGSYGYTF	TGTGCCAGCAGCCAACAAGGGTCGTATGGCTACACCTTC
TRBV7-9	TRBJ2-7	few	NA	CASSFGPGEQYF	TGTGCCAGCAGCTTTGGGCCTGGCGAGCAGTACTTC
TRBV2	TRBJ2-3	once	TRBD1	CASSPQMRWTGTTDTQYF	TGTGCCAGCAGTCCTCAAATGCGGTGGACAGGGACGACAGATACGCAGTATTTT
TRBV7-6	TRBJ2-3	NA	TRBD2	CASSLGPLLATTSTDTQYF	TGTGCCAGCAGCTTAGGCCCGTTACTAGCGACCACGAGCACAGATACGCAGTATTTT
TRBV10-3	TRBJ2-7	NA	NA	CAISVRDYEQYF	TGTGCCATCAGTGTAAGGGACTACGAGCAGTACTTC